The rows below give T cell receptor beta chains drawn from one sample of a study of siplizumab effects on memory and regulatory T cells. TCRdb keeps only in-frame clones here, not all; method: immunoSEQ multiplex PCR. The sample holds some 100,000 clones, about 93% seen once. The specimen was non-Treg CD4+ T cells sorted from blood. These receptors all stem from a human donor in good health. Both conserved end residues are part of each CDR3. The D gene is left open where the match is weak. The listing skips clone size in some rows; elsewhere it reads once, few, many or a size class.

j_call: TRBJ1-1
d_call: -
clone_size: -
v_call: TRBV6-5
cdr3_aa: CASSWTGNTEAFF
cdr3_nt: TGTGCCAGCAGTTGGACTGGGAACACTGAAGCTTTCTTT

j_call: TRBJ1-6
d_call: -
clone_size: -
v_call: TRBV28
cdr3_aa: CASMSQGTSPLHF
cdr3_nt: TGTGCCAGCATGTCTCAGGGAACCTCACCCCTCCACTTT

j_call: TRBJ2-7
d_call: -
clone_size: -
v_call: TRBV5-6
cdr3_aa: CASSLVSGDSEQYF
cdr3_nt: TGTGCCAGCAGCTTGGTTTCAGGGGATAGCGAGCAGTACTTC

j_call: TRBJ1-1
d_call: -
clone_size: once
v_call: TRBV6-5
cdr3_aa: CASSGDTSNTEAFF
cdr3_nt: TGTGCCAGCAGTGGAGACACCTCTAACACTGAAGCTTTCTTT

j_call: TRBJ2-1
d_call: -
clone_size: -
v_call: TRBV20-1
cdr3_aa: CSARGYNEQFF
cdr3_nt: TGCAGTGCTAGAGGGTACAATGAGCAGTTCTTC

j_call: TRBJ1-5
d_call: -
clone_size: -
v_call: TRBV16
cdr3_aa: CASSQQGRSSNQPQHF
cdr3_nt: TGTGCCAGCAGCCAACAGGGTCGAAGTAGCAATCAGCCCCAGCATTTT

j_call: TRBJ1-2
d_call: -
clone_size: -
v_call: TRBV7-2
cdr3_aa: CASSAGKNYGYTF
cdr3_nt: TGTGCCAGCAGCGCAGGGAAAAACTATGGCTACACCTTC

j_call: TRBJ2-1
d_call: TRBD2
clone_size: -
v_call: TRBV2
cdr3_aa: CASSALAGVYNEQFF
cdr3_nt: TGTGCCAGCAGTGCGCTAGCGGGAGTCTACAATGAGCAGTTCTTC

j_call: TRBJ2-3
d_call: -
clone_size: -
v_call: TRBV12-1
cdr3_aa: CASSFDRLAETDTQYF
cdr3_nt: TGTGCCAGCAGCTTTGACCGACTAGCGGAAACAGATACGCAGTATTTT

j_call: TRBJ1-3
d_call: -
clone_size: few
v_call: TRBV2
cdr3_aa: CASRGGFATYF
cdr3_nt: TGTGCCAGCAGGGGAGGCTTCGCAACATATTTT

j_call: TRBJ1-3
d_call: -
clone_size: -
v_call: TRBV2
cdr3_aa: CASTPSGNTIYF
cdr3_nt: TGTGCCAGCACCCCGTCTGGAAACACCATATATTTT

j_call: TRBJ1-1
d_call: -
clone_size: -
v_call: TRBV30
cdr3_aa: CAWSVRGNTEAFF
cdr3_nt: TGTGCCTGGAGTGTACGGGGGAACACTGAAGCTTTCTTT

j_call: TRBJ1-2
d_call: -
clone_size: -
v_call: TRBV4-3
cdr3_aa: CASSQDHYRDYGYTF
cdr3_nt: TGCGCCAGCAGCCAAGATCATTACAGGGACTATGGCTACACCTTC

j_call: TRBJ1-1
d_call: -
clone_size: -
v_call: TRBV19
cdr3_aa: CASTPGNPGANTEAFF
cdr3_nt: TGTGCCAGTACTCCAGGGAATCCGGGAGCGAACACTGAAGCTTTCTTT

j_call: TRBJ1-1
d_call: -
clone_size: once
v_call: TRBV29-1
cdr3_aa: CSVGLTANTEAFF
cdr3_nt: TGCAGCGTTGGTCTAACGGCGAACACTGAAGCTTTCTTT

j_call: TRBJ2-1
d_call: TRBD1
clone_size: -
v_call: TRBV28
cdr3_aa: CASSLPGTGVHEQFF
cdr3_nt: TGTGCCAGCAGTTTACCCGGGACAGGGGTTCATGAGCAGTTCTTC

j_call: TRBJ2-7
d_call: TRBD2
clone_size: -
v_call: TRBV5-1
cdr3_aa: CASSAGLAGTYEQYF
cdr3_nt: TGCGCCAGCAGCGCAGGACTAGCGGGGACCTACGAGCAGTACTTC

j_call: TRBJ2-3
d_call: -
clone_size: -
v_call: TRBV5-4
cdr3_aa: CASSLGLPGDTQYF
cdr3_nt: TGTGCCAGCAGCTTGGGACTCCCAGGGGATACGCAGTATTTT

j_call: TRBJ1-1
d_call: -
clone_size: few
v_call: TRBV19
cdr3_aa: CASSTNTEAFF
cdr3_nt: TGTGCCAGTAGTACGAACACTGAAGCTTTCTTT

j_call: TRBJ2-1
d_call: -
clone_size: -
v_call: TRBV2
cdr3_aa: CASTVRVSSSYNEQFF
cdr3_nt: TGTGCCAGCACCGTGAGGGTAAGCAGCTCCTACAATGAGCAGTTCTTC

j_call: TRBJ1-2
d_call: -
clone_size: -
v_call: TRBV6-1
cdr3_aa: CASSDEASYGYTF
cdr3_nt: TGTGCCAGCAGTGATGAAGCTAGCTATGGCTACACCTTC

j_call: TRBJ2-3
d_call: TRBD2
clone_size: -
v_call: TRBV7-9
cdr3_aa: CASSLLPTGTSGTDTQYF
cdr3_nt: TGTGCCAGCAGCTTATTGCCAACCGGGACTAGCGGCACAGATACGCAGTATTTT

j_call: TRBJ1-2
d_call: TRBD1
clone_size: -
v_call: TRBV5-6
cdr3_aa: CASSMEGQGLFGGYTF
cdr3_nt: TGTGCCAGCAGCATGGAGGGACAGGGCCTCTTCGGTGGCTACACCTTC

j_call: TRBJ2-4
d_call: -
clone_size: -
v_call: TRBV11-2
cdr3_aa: CASSLGGAVLAKNIQYF
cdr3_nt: TGTGCCAGCAGCTTAGGAGGGGCAGTCCTAGCCAAAAACATTCAGTACTTC

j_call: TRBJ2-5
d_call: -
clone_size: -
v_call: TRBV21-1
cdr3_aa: CASSKVGTEFQETQYF
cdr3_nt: TGTGCCAGCAGCAAAGTAGGGACAGAGTTCCAAGAGACCCAGTACTTC

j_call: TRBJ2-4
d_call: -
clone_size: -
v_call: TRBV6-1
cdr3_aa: CASSGGGSKNIQYF
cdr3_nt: TGTGCCAGCAGTGGGGGGGGCTCCAAAAACATTCAGTACTTC

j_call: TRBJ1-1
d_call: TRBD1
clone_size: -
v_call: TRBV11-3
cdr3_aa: CASSTHRGPSTEAFF
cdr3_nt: TGTGCCAGCAGCACACACAGGGGGCCTAGCACTGAAGCTTTCTTT

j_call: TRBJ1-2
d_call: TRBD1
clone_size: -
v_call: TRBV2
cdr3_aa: CASRPGQGYGYGYTF
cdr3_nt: TGTGCCAGCAGACCGGGACAGGGGTATGGCTATGGCTACACCTTC

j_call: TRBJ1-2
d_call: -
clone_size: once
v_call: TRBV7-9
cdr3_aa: CASSHGKTYGYTF
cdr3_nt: TGTGCCAGCAGCCATGGAAAGACCTATGGCTACACCTTC

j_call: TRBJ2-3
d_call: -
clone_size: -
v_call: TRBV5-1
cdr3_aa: CASSPGQSADTQYF
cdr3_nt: TGCGCCAGCAGCCCTGGACAGAGCGCAGATACGCAGTATTTT

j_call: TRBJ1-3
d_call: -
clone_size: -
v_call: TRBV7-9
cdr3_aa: CASSPMSRVGNTIYF
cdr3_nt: TGTGCCAGCAGCCCCATGAGCAGGGTTGGAAACACCATATATTTT

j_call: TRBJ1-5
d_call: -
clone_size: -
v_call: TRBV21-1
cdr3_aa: CASRPTGGNQPQHF
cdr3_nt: TGTGCCAGCAGACCGACAGGGGGTAATCAGCCCCAGCATTTT

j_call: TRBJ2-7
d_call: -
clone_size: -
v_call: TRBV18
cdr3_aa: CASSTGTAGEQYF
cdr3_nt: TGTGCCAGCTCCACCGGGACCGCTGGCGAGCAGTACTTC

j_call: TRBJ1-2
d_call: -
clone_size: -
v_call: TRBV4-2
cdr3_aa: CASSQAGRVGGGYTF
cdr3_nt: TGTGCCAGCAGCCAAGCCGGCAGGGTGGGAGGTGGCTACACCTTC

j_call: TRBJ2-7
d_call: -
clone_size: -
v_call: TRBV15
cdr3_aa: CATSRGTPAYEQYF
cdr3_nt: TGTGCCACCAGCAGAGGGACACCCGCGTATGAGCAGTACTTC

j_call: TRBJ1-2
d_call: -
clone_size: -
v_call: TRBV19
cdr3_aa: CASSIATGVQGGGYTF
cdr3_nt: TGTGCCAGTAGTATAGCTACGGGGGTACAGGGAGGCGGCTACACCTTC

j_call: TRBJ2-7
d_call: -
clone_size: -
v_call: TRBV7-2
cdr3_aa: CASSATEGKQYF
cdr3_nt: TGTGCCAGCAGCGCCACTGAAGGGAAGCAGTACTTC

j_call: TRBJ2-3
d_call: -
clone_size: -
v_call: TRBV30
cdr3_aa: CAWFLGSTDTQYF
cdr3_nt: TGTGCCTGGTTCCTGGGGAGCACAGATACGCAGTATTTT

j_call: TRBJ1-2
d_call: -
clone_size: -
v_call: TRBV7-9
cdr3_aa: CASSISGTANYGYTF
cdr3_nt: TGTGCCAGCAGCATCTCAGGGACGGCTAACTATGGCTACACCTTC